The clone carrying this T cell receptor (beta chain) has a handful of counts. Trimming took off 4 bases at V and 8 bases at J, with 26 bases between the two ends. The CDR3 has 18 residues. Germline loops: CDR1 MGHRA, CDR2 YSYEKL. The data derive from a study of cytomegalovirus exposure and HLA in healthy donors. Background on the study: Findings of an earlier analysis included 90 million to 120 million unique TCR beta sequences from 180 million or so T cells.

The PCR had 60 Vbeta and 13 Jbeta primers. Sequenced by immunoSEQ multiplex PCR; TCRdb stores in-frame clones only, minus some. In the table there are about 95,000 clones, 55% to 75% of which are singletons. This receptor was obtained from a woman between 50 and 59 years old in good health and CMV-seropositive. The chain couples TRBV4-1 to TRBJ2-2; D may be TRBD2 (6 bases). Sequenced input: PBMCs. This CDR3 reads CASSPPRWRGRGKGELFF. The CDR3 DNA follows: TGCGCCAGCAGCCCCCCCCGGTGGAGGGGACGCGGTAAGGGGGAGCTGTTTTTT.